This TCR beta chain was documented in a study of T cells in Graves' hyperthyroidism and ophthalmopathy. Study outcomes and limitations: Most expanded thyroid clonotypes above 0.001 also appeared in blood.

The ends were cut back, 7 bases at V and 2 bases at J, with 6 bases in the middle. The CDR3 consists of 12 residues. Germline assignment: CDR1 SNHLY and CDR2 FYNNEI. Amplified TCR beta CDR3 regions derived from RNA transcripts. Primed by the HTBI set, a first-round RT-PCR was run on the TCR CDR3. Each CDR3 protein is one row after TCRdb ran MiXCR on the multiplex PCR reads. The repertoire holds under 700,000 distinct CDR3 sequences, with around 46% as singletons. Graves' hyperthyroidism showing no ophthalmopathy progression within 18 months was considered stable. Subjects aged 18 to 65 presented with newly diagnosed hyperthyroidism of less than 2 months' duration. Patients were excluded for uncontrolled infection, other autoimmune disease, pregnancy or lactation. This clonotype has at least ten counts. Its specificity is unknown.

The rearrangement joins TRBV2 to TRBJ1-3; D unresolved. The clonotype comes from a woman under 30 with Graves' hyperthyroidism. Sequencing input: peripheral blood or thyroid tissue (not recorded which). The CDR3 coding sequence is TGTGCCAGCAAACAGACTGGAAACACCATATATTTT. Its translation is CASKQTGNTIYF.